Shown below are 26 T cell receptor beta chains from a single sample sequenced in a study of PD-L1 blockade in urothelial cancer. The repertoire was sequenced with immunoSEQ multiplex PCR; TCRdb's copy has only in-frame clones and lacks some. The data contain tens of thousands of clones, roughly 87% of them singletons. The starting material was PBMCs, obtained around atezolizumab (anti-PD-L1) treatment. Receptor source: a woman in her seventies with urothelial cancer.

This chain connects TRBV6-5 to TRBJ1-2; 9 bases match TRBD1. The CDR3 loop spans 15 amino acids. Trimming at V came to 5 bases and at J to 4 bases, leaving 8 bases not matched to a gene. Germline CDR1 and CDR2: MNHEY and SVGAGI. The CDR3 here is CASSTGTGRGYGYTF. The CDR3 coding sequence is TGTGCCAGCAGTACCGGGACAGGGAGGGGCTATGGCTACACCTTC.

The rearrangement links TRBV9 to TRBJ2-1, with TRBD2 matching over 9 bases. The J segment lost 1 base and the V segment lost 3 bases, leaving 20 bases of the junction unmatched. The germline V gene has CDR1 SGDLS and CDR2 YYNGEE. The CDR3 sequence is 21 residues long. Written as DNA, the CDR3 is TGTGCCAGCAGCGATCCGGGACAAGGGGTTTTAGCGGGAGTTTCCTACAATGAGCAGTTCTTC. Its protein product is CASSDPGQGVLAGVSYNEQFF.

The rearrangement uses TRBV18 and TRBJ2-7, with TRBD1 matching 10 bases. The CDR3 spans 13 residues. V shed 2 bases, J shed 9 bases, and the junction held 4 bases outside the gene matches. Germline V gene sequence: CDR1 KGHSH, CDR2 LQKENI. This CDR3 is CASSPETGGWQYF. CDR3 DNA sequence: TGTGCCAGCTCACCAGAGACAGGGGGCTGGCAGTACTTC.

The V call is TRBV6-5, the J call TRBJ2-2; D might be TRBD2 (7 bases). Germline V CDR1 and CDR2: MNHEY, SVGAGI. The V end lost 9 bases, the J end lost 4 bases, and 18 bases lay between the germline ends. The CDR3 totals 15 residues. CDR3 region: CASKRGAGATGELFF. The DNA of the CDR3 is TGTGCCAGTAAACGGGGGGCGGGAGCCACCGGGGAGCTGTTTTTT.

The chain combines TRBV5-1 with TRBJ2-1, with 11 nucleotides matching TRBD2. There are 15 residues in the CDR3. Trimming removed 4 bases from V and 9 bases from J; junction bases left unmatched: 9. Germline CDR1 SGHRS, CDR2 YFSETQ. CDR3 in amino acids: CASSKIAGGRIEQFF. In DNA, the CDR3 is TGCGCCAGCAGCAAGATAGCGGGGGGGAGGATTGAGCAGTTCTTC.

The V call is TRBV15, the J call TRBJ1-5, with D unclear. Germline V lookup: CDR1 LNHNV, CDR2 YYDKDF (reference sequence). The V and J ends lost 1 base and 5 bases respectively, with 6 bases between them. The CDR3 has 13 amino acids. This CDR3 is CATSRGTDQPQHF. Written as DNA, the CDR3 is TGTGCCACCAGCAGAGGAACAGATCAGCCCCAGCATTTT.

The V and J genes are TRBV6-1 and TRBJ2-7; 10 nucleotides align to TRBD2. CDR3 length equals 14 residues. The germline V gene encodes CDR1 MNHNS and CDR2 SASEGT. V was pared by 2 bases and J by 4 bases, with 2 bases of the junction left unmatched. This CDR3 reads CASSERTSGYEQYF. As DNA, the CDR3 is TGTGCCAGCAGTGAAAGGACTAGCGGTTACGAGCAGTACTTC.

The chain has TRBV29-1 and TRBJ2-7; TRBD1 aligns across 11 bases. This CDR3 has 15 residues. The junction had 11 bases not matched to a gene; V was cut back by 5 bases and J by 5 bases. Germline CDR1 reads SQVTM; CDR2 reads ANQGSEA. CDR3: CSVTDRGRTYDEQYF. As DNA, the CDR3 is TGCAGCGTTACGGACAGGGGGCGAACTTACGACGAGCAGTACTTC.

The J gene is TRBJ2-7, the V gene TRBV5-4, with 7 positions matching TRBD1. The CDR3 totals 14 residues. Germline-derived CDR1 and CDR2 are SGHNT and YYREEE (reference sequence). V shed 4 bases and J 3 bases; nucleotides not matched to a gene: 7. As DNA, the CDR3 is TGTGCCAGCAGCCCAAGACAGGGATTCTACGAGCAGTACTTC. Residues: CASSPRQGFYEQYF. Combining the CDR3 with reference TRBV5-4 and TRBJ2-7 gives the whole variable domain ETGVTQSPTHLIKTRGQQVTLRCSSQSGHNTVSWYQQALGQGPQFIFQYYREEENGRGNFPPRFSGLQFPNYSSELNVNALELDDSALYLCASSPRQGFYEQYFGPGTRLTVT.

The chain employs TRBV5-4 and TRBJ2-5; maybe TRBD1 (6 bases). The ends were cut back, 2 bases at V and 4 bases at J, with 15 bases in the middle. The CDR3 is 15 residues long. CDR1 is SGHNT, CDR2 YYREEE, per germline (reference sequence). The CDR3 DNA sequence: TGTGCCAGCAGCTTAGGGCAGGGGCTGGGAGAGACCCAGTACTTC. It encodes CASSLGQGLGETQYF.

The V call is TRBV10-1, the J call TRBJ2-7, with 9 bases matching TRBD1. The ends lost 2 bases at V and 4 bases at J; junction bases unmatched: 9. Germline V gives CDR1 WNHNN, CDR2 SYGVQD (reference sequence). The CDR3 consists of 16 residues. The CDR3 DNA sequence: TGCGCCAGCAGTGAGCCCCGGGACAGGGTAGCGTACGAGCAGTACTTC. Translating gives CASSEPRDRVAYEQYF.

The CDR3 is CASSDPAGFRLEQFF. The DNA for the CDR3 is TGCGCCAGCAGTGACCCCGCGGGGTTCCGCTTAGAGCAGTTCTTC. The chain combines TRBV10-1 with TRBJ2-1; a possible D gene is TRBD2 (6 bases). The germline V gene has CDR1 WNHNN and CDR2 SYGVQD (reference sequence). This CDR3 is 15 amino acids long. V gave up 3 bases and J gave up 10 bases, with 19 bases separating them.

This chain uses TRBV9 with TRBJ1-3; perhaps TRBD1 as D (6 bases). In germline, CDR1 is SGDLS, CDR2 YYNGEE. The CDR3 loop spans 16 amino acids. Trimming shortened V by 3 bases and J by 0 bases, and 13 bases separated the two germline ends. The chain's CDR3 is CASSAPGTSSGNTIYF. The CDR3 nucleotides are TGTGCCAGCAGCGCTCCCGGGACATCCTCTGGAAACACCATATATTTT. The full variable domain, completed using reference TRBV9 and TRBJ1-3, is DSGVTQTPKHLITATGQRVTLRCSPRSGDLSVYWYQQSLDQGLQFLIQYYNGEERAKGNILERFSAQQFPDLHSELNLSSLELGDSALYFCASSAPGTSSGNTIYFGEGSWLTVV.

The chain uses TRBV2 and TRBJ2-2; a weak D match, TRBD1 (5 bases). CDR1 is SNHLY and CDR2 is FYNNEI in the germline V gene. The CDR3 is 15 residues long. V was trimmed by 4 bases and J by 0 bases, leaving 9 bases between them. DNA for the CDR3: TGTGCCAGCAGTGTCGACAGAGCGAACACCGGGGAGCTGTTTTTT. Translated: CASSVDRANTGELFF.

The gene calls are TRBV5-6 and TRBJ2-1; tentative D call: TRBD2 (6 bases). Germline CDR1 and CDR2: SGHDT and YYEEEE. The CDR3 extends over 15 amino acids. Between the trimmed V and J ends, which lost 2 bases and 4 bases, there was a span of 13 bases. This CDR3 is CASSFGRLAYNEQFF. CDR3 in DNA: TGTGCCAGCAGCTTCGGTAGGCTAGCGTACAATGAGCAGTTCTTC.

The CDR3 protein is CASSLVVSYGYTF. The DNA of the CDR3 is TGCGCCAGCAGCTTGGTTGTCAGCTATGGCTACACCTTC. V gene TRBV5-1 combines with J gene TRBJ1-2; D is unresolved. With 0 bases removed from V and 4 bases from J, the gap between germline ends came to 7 bases. Germline V gene data show CDR1 as SGHRS and CDR2 as YFSETQ. The CDR3 has 13 amino acids.

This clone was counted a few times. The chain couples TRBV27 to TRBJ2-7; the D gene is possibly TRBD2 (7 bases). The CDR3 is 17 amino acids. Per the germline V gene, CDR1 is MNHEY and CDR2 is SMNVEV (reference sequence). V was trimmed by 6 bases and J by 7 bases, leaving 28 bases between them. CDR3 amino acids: CASSFPGGHRLLGEQYF. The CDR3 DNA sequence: TGTGCCAGCAGCTTCCCGGGGGGACACCGGCTTTTGGGGGAGCAGTACTTC.

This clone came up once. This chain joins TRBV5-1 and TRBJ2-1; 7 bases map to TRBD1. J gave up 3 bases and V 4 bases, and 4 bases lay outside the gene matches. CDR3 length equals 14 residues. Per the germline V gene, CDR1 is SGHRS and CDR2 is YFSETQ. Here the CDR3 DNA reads TGCGCCAGCAGCACCGGGACAGACTACAATGAGCAGTTCTTC. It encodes CASSTGTDYNEQFF.

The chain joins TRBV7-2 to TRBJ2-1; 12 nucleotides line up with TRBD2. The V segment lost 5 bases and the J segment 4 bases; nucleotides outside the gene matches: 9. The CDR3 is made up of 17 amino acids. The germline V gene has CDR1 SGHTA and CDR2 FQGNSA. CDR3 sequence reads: CASSPSLAGGRYNEQFF. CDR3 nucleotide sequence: TGTGCCAGCAGCCCCTCCCTAGCGGGGGGGAGATACAATGAGCAGTTCTTC.

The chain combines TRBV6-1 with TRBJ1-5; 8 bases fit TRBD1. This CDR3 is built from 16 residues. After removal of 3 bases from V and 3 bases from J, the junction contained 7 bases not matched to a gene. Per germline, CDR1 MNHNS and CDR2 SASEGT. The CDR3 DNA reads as TGTGCCAGCAGTGATCTTGGGACAGGCTACAATCAGCCCCAGCATTTT. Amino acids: CASSDLGTGYNQPQHF.

The CDR3 DNA is TGTGCCAGTAGTATGAGACCTAGGCCCTACGAGCAGTACTTC. Amino acid sequence: CASSMRPRPYEQYF. The chain is built from TRBV19 and TRBJ2-7, with unresolved D. CDR3 length: 14 amino acids. The germline V gene has CDR1 LNHDA and CDR2 SQIVND (reference sequence). V dropped 3 bases and J dropped 2 bases, with 11 bases sitting between them.

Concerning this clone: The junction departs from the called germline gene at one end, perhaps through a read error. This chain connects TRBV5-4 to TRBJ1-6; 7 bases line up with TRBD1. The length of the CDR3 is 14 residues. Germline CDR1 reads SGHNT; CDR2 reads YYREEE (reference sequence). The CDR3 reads CVSSQDRANSPLHF. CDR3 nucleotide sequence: TGTGTCAGCAGCCAAGACAGGGCTAATTCACCCCTCCACTTT.

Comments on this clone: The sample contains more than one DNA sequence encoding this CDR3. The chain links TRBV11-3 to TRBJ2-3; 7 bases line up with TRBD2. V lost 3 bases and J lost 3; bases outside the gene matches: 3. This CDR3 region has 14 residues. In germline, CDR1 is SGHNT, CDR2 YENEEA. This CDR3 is CASSFGGGTDTQYF. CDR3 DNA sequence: TGTGCCAGCAGCTTCGGGGGAGGGACAGATACGCAGTATTTT.

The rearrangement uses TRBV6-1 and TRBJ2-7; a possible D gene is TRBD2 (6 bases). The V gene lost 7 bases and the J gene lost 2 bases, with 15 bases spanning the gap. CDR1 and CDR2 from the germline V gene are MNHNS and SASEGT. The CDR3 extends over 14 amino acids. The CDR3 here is CASTVSGWAYEQYF. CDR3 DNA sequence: TGTGCCAGCACTGTAAGCGGGTGGGCCTACGAGCAGTACTTC.

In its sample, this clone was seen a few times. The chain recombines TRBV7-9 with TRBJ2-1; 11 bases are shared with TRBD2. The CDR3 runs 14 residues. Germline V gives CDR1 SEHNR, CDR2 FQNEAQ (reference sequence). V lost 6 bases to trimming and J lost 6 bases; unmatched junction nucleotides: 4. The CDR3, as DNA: TGTGCCAGCAGTGTAGCGGGAGGGTCCAATGAGCAGTTCTTC. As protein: CASSVAGGSNEQFF.

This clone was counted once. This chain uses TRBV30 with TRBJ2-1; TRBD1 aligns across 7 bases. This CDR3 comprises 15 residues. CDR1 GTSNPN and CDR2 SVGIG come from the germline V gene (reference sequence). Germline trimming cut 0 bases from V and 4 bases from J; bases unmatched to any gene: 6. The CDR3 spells CAWSVRDSQYNEQFF. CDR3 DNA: TGTGCCTGGAGTGTAAGGGACAGTCAATACAATGAGCAGTTCTTC.